The 17 T cell receptor beta chains given below trace back to one sample, sequenced in a study of T-cell memory formation after mild COVID-19. TCRdb reanalysed the 5' RACE reads using MiXCR and keeps one entry per CDR3 protein. The sample records 380,000 or so distinct CDR3 sequences, roughly 13% being singletons. The source material was PBMCs or a T cell subset sorted from them (not recorded which). The receptors here all came from a man aged 18 to 30 who had mild COVID-19 (a few samples of this study predate the infection). Cell type and time point are not known.

This clonotype has ten or more counts. The CDR3 DNA follows: TGCGCCAGCGCCCGGGACACCTTCTACCACCCGAACACCGGGGAGCTGTTTTTT. Its protein is CASARDTFYHPNTGELFF. This chain joins TRBV10-1 and TRBJ2-2; D is possibly TRBD1 (6 bases). CDR3 length: 18 residues. Trimming stripped 8 bases from V and 0 bases from J, with 22 bases between. Germline CDR1 is WNHNN and CDR2 is SYGVQD (reference sequence).

This clonotype has only a few counts. The chain couples TRBV7-3 to TRBJ2-1; TRBD2 might be the D (5 bases). The CDR3 length is 13 residues. CDR1 is SGHTA and CDR2 is FQGTGA in the germline V gene. V was trimmed by 1 base and J by 8 bases, leaving 9 bases between them. CDR3 sequence reads: CASSLRGGDEQFF. Here the CDR3 DNA reads TGTGCCAGCAGCTTAAGAGGAGGCGATGAGCAGTTCTTC.

This clonotype was counted between two and nine times. The V call is TRBV5-1, the J call TRBJ2-7; no clear D gene. CDR1 is SGHRS, CDR2 YFSETQ, per germline. The CDR3 runs 14 residues. Trimming removed 0 bases from V and 2 bases from J, with 9 bases in between. The CDR3 region is CASSLEDSAYEQYF. The CDR3 bases are TGCGCCAGCAGCTTGGAAGATTCGGCCTACGAGCAGTACTTC.

This clonotype was recorded a few times. The gene calls are TRBV5-1 and TRBJ1-1; D gene unclear. The germline V and J ends were trimmed by 0 bases and 12 bases, with 9 bases remaining between them. CDR1 is SGHRS, CDR2 YFSETQ, per germline. CDR3 size: 11 residues. The CDR3 DNA reads as TGCGCCAGCAGCTTGGGGGCAGTTACTTTCTTT. It translates to CASSLGAVTFF. Full variable domain (rest looked up from reference TRBV5-1 and TRBJ1-1): KAGVTQTPRYLIKTRGQQVTLSCSPISGHRSVSWYQQTPGQGLQFLFEYFSETQRNKGNFPGRFSGRQFSNSRSEMNVSTLELGDSALYLCASSLGAVTFFGQGTRLTVV.

The V and J genes are TRBV5-1 and TRBJ1-1, with no clear D. Looked up from germline, CDR1 is SGHRS and CDR2 is YFSETQ. The CDR3 sequence is 13 residues long. Trimming cost V 4 bases and J 1 base, with 8 bases left between them. The CDR3 region is CASSTDPNTEAFF. The CDR3 bases are TGCGCCAGCAGCACTGATCCGAACACTGAAGCTTTCTTT.

The chain joins TRBV6-5 to TRBJ1-2, with D perhaps TRBD1 (6 bases). V was clipped by 5 bases and J by 4 bases, with 17 bases between them. This CDR3 contains 15 residues. The germline gives CDR1 MNHEY, CDR2 SVGAGI. The CDR3 here is CASSIGQGISYGYTF. The CDR3 nucleotides read TGTGCCAGCAGTATTGGGCAGGGGATTAGCTATGGCTACACCTTC.

There are a few counts of this clonotype. The chain joins TRBV25-1 to TRBJ1-1; a possible D gene is TRBD1 (5 bases). Germline CDR1 MGHDK, CDR2 SYGVNS. There are 13 residues in the CDR3. V dropped 8 bases and J dropped 8 bases, with 18 bases sitting between them. The CDR3 reads CASVPSGATEAFF. The CDR3 region has the DNA TGTGCCAGCGTCCCGAGCGGGGCCACCGAAGCTTTCTTT.

The sample holds a few counts of this clonotype. V is TRBV30 and J is TRBJ2-2; 10 nucleotides agree with TRBD2. CDR1 and CDR2 from the germline V gene are GTSNPN and SVGIG (reference sequence). This CDR3 spans 17 amino acids. The V gene end was trimmed by 4 bases and the J gene end by 4 bases; junction bases not matched to a gene: 12. CDR3 in DNA: TGTGCCTGGATGGTAGCGGGGGGCCCTCGGGGCACCGGGGAGCTGTTTTTT. This gives the protein CAWMVAGGPRGTGELFF.

This clonotype was detected only a few times. The V and J genes are TRBV9 and TRBJ1-6; possibly TRBD1 for D (5 bases). Trimming took 7 bases from V and 12 from J, leaving 20 bases between them. This CDR3 spans 14 amino acids. Germline assignment: CDR1 SGDLS and CDR2 YYNGEE. CDR3 in DNA: TGTGCCAGCGACCCTAAGGTGCAGGGTGGACCCCTCCACTTT. The encoded protein is CASDPKVQGGPLHF.

The chain carries TRBV19 and TRBJ2-1; D assignment may be TRBD1 or TRBD2 (5 bases each). The germline V gene encodes CDR1 LNHDA and CDR2 SQIVND (reference sequence). Trimming stripped 11 bases from V and 2 bases from J, with 10 bases between. This CDR3 has 12 amino acids. The CDR3, as DNA: TGTGCCTCGAGGGACCCCTACAATGAGCAGTTCTTC. It encodes CASRDPYNEQFF.

In its sample, this clonotype was seen many times. The rearrangement joins TRBV12-3 or TRBV12-4 to TRBJ1-5; D might be TRBD1 (5 bases). There are 15 residues in the CDR3. Between the trimmed V and J ends, which lost 1 base and 6 bases, there was a span of 13 bases. CDR3 region: CASSLVAGTGQPQHF. In nucleotides, the CDR3 is TGTGCCAGCAGTTTAGTCGCGGGGACGGGTCAGCCCCAGCATTTT.

This clonotype showed up just a few times. V usage is TRBV29-1 and J usage is TRBJ1-5; D unclear. The V end lost 6 bases, the J end lost 5 bases, and 14 bases lay between the germline ends. Germline CDR1 SQVTM, CDR2 ANQGSEA. There are 13 residues in the CDR3. The CDR3 DNA reads as TGCAGCGTAGCCGACGGAGCGGATCAGCCCCAGCATTTT. It yields the protein CSVADGADQPQHF. The full variable domain, completed using reference TRBV29-1 and TRBJ1-5, is SAVISQKPSRDICQRGTSLTIQCQVDSQVTMMFWYRQQPGQSLTLIATANQGSEATYESGFVIDKFPISRPNLTFSTLTVSNMSPEDSSIYLCSVADGADQPQHFGDGTRLSIL.

The CDR3 DNA follows: TGCGCCAGCAGCTTGGGGGGGAGGGATCCTGAAGAGACCCAGTACTTC. Residues: CASSLGGRDPEETQYF. The V and J genes are TRBV5-1 and TRBJ2-5; 7 bases agree with TRBD2. V was clipped by 0 bases and J by 3 bases; unmatched bases: 8. Germline V CDR1 and CDR2: SGHRS, YFSETQ. This CDR3 comprises 16 residues. The complete variable domain, with remaining parts taken from reference TRBV5-1 and TRBJ2-5, reads KAGVTQTPRYLIKTRGQQVTLSCSPISGHRSVSWYQQTPGQGLQFLFEYFSETQRNKGNFPGRFSGRQFSNSRSEMNVSTLELGDSALYLCASSLGGRDPEETQYFGPGTRLLVL.

V is TRBV30 and J is TRBJ2-3; TRBD2 matches 8 bases. The ends lost 0 bases at V and 4 bases at J; junction bases unmatched: 6. CDR1 and CDR2 from the germline V gene are GTSNPN and SVGIG (reference sequence). This CDR3 has 15 amino acids. CDR3 sequence (DNA): TGTGCCTGGAGTGTAAGCGGGGGTAGTGCAGATACGCAGTATTTT. The encoded protein is CAWSVSGGSADTQYF.

The V and J genes are TRBV11-2 and TRBJ2-2; D is unresolved. CDR3 length: 15 residues. V was clipped by 3 bases and J by 6 bases, with 14 bases between them. In germline, CDR1 is SGHAT, CDR2 FQNNGV. CDR3 sequence (DNA): TGTGCCAGCAGCTTTCCTAGGGCCTTCGCCGGGGAGCTGTTTTTT. Protein product: CASSFPRAFAGELFF.

V usage is TRBV10-3 and J usage is TRBJ2-5, with TRBD2 as a possible D gene (5 bases). In germline, CDR1 is ENHRY, CDR2 SYGVKD. The CDR3 loop spans 14 amino acids. Trimming cost V 10 bases and J 3 bases, with 18 bases left between them. This chain's CDR3 is CATGPGTSEETQYF. The CDR3 nucleotides are TGTGCCACCGGCCCGGGAACAAGCGAAGAGACCCAGTACTTC.

This clonotype came up a few times. The chain couples TRBV5-1 to TRBJ2-2; D is ambiguous. Per germline, CDR1 SGHRS and CDR2 YFSETQ. The CDR3 consists of 15 residues. The V end was cut by 4 bases, the J end by 2 bases, with 12 bases between. The CDR3 is CASSKSSLNTGELFF. CDR3 sequence (DNA): TGCGCCAGCAGCAAGAGTAGCCTTAACACCGGGGAGCTGTTTTTT.